This note documents a single TCR beta chain sequence. The target antigen is unknown. Its ends do not fully match the called genes, so a read error is possible. This entry belongs to a study of blood T cells in healthy people across ages. Whole-study findings and limits: Donors of long life had a larger count of naive CD4+ cells and greater diversity than aged donors.

The use of a sample-barcoded 5' primer and a J-beta primer mix characterized a second PCR of about 7 to 12 cycles. TCRdb fed the 5' RACE reads into MiXCR, producing one record per CDR3 protein. This table has approximately 2,000,000 distinct CDR3 sequences, around 42% appearing once. The CDR3 has 14 amino acids. Germline CDR1 reads MNHEY; CDR2 reads SMNVEV (reference sequence). The chain links TRBV27 to TRBJ2-1, with 9 positions matching TRBD1. Sequencing input: blood. This sequence originates from a human donor in good health. The CDR3 is CAGSLISMGQGPFF. CDR3 nucleotides: TGTGCCGGCAGTTTGATTTCGATGGGACAGGGTCCGTTCTTC.